The entry below describes one T cell receptor (beta chain). Here immunoSEQ multiplex PCR was the method, and the copy in TCRdb shows in-frame clones only, minus some. The sample holds 120,000 to 150,000 clones, 84% seen once. This sample is part of a study of blood T cell repertoires in COVID-19. Study as a whole: Specimens from acute and convalescent COVID-19 originated in the United States, Italy and Spain.

Germline V CDR1 and CDR2: LGHDT, YNNKEL (reference sequence). V lost 2 bases to trimming and J lost 3 bases; unmatched junction nucleotides: 7. The CDR3 consists of 16 residues. The TCR was taken from a human donor in a cohort sampled during active COVID-19. The sample consisted of peripheral blood. V usage is TRBV3-1 (or the pseudogene TRBV3-2) and J usage is TRBJ2-1; 7 bases are a match to TRBD2. Here the CDR3 reads CASSQFGGSGYNEQFF. The CDR3 region has the DNA TGTGCCAGCAGCCAATTCGGCGGGAGTGGCTACAATGAGCAGTTCTTC.